One and the same sample provided the 14 T cell receptor beta chains below, sequenced in a study of Ad26.COV2.S vaccination and SARS-CoV-2 variants. Treatment denoted: some 19 received Ad26.COV2.S at low or high dose, single or two shots; roughly five received placebo; per-sample allocation not given. Sampling occurred on day 63 after the first vaccine or placebo injection. Method: immunoSEQ multiplex PCR; TCRdb's copy keeps in-frame clones and lacks some. The repertoire has 350,000 to 500,000 clones, more than 80% of them found once; the top ten carry approximately 12%. This material consisted of peripheral blood, taken in a trial of Ad26.COV2.S vaccine versus placebo. Receptors originate from a person aged 18 to 65 who received the Ad26.COV2.S COVID-19 vaccine or a placebo.

The J gene is TRBJ2-1, the V gene TRBV6-1, with 9 bases aligning to TRBD2. The junction had 8 bases not matched to a gene; V was cut back by 2 bases and J by 6 bases. Germline CDR1 and CDR2: MNHNS and SASEGT. The CDR3 extends over 16 amino acids. The CDR3: CASSERGGRAVNEQFF. CDR3 bases: TGTGCCAGCAGTGAACGGGGCGGGAGGGCCGTCAATGAGCAGTTCTTC.

The V and J genes are TRBV2 and TRBJ2-5; perhaps D is TRBD1 or TRBD2 (5 bases each). V lost 1 base and J lost 5, with 17 bases in between. Germline values: CDR1 SNHLY, CDR2 FYNNEI. The CDR3 extends over 16 amino acids. The CDR3 region is CASSEGGSSTWETQYF. The CDR3 nucleotides read TGTGCCAGCAGTGAAGGGGGGAGCAGTACTTGGGAGACCCAGTACTTC.

The chain has TRBV6-5 and TRBJ1-2; D might be TRBD1 (6 bases). CDR3 size: 14 residues. Germline loops: CDR1 MNHEY, CDR2 SVGAGI. V dropped 6 bases and J dropped 7 bases, with 18 bases sitting between them. The DNA for the CDR3 is TGTGCCAGCAGCCCACCGGGACAAGCCGCTGGCTACACCTTC. Its protein is CASSPPGQAAGYTF.

The rearrangement links TRBV28 to TRBJ2-5, with D perhaps TRBD1 (6 bases). This CDR3 has 14 residues. Deletions cut 3 bases from V and 4 bases from J, with 12 bases between. Germline lookup yields CDR1 MDHEN and CDR2 SYDVKM. The chain's CDR3 is CASSFRAGAETQYF. The CDR3 nucleotides are TGTGCCAGCAGTTTCAGGGCAGGGGCAGAGACCCAGTACTTC.

The rearrangement joins TRBV3-1 (or the pseudogene TRBV3-2) to TRBJ1-1; a possible D gene is TRBD1 (5 bases). Germline CDR1 and CDR2: LGHDT and YNNKEL (reference sequence). The CDR3 totals 17 residues. Trimming took off 5 bases at V and 4 bases at J, with 23 bases between the two ends. The CDR3 region has the DNA TGTGCCAGCAGCTTCCTTACGACAGTTCCCTCTGCCACTGAAGCTTTCTTT. Its translation: CASSFLTTVPSATEAFF.

The chain uses TRBV5-5 and TRBJ2-5; D gene uncertain. Deletions cut 4 bases from V and 4 bases from J, with 11 bases between. Germline CDR1 and CDR2: SGHKS and YYEKEE (reference sequence). The CDR3 sequence is 13 residues long. CDR3 protein: CASSGVPAETQYF. DNA of the CDR3: TGTGCCAGCAGCGGCGTCCCCGCAGAGACCCAGTACTTC.

This chain links TRBV11-2 with TRBJ1-1; D is perhaps TRBD1 (6 bases). This CDR3 has 17 amino acids. V gave up 4 bases and J gave up 1 base, with 19 bases separating them. From germline, CDR1 is SGHAT and CDR2 FQNNGV. DNA for the CDR3: TGTGCCAGCAGCTCTCGGATCCAGGGGTATACGAACACTGAAGCTTTCTTT. Protein product: CASSSRIQGYTNTEAFF. Using reference TRBV11-2 and TRBJ1-1 for the parts outside the CDR3, the full variable domain is EAGVAQSPRYKIIEKRQSVAFWCNPISGHATLYWYQQILGQGPKLLIQFQNNGVVDDSQLPKDRFSAERLKGVDSTLKIQPAKLEDSAVYLCASSSRIQGYTNTEAFFGQGTRLTVV.

V gene TRBV12-5 combines with J gene TRBJ2-1, with D possibly matching TRBD2 (6 bases). This CDR3 is built from 15 residues. V lost 7 bases and J lost 8, with 21 bases in between. The germline CDR1 and CDR2 sequences are LGHNT and FRNRAP. In nucleotides, the CDR3 is TGTGCTAGTGCCTTGGGAACTAGCATTAGGGATGAGCAGTTCTTC. Its translation is CASALGTSIRDEQFF.

V usage is TRBV30 and J usage is TRBJ2-7; 15 nucleotides agree with TRBD2. Trimming cost V 0 bases and J 4 bases; bases outside gene matches: 4. The CDR3 contains 16 residues. Germline lookup yields CDR1 GTSNPN and CDR2 SVGIG (reference sequence). The CDR3, as DNA: TGTGCCTGGAGTGTATCCGGGACTAGCGGGAGGTACGAGCAGTACTTC. Amino acids: CAWSVSGTSGRYEQYF. The variable domain in full, completed from reference TRBV30 and TRBJ2-7, reads SQTIHQWPATLVQPVGSPLSLECTVEGTSNPNLYWYRQAAGRGLQLLFYSVGIGQISSEVPQNLSASRPQDRQFILSSKKLLLSDSGFYLCAWSVSGTSGRYEQYFGPGTRLTVT.

This chain connects TRBV7-8 to TRBJ2-2; D remains ambiguous. The V gene lost 5 bases and the J gene lost 6 bases, with 7 bases spanning the gap. The CDR3 has 12 residues. Germline V CDR1 and CDR2: SGHVS, FQNEAQ. CDR3 sequence (DNA): TGTGCCAGCAGCCCAGTGTCCGGGGAGCTGTTTTTT. It translates to CASSPVSGELFF.

The chain combines TRBV10-2 with TRBJ2-1; D gene uncertain. Germline CDR1 WSHSY, CDR2 SAAADI. The CDR3 totals 11 residues. V was cut by 6 bases and J by 8 bases, with 8 bases left in between. For the CDR3, the DNA is TGCGCCAGCAGCGCTGTCGATGAGCAGTTCTTC. Translation gives CASSAVDEQFF.

J is TRBJ1-2 and V is TRBV24-1; no definite D call. V lost 4 bases, J lost 3 bases, and 8 bases lay in between. From germline, CDR1 is KGHDR and CDR2 SFDVKD. The CDR3 covers 13 residues. CDR3 DNA: TGTGCCACCAGTGACGGGGTTCACTATGGCTACACCTTC. Its translation is CATSDGVHYGYTF.

The CDR3 protein is CASSLGGAGSYNEQFF. In DNA, the CDR3 is TGTGCCAGCAGCTTAGGCGGAGCGGGAAGCTACAATGAGCAGTTCTTC. V and J are TRBV7-9 and TRBJ2-1; TRBD2 agrees at 7 bases. The germline CDR1 and CDR2 sequences are SEHNR and FQNEAQ (reference sequence). V shed 1 base and J 3 bases; nucleotides not matched to a gene: 6. The CDR3 runs to 16 residues.

The chain links TRBV6-5 to TRBJ2-7; 7 nucleotides match TRBD2. The CDR3 has 15 amino acids. Germline assignment: CDR1 MNHEY and CDR2 SVGAGI. The junction had 8 bases not matched to a gene; V was cut back by 2 bases and J by 4 bases. The DNA of the CDR3 is TGTGCCAGCAGTTACGGTGGGACTACTCAATACGAGCAGTACTTC. It specifies CASSYGGTTQYEQYF.